This T cell receptor beta chain was observed in a study of T-cell memory formation after mild COVID-19. Findings and caveats of the study: Clones shrinking between day 15 and 85 showed a balanced CD4/CD8 split, and those that grew later tilted toward CD4+. Mainly in CM and EM were contracting CD4+ clones; CD8+ were in EMRA. The SARS-CoV-2 specificity of second-wave clones reaching peak at day 37 remained unverified.

Using constant-segment primers, 5'RACE produced TCR alpha and TCR beta cDNA libraries carrying sample barcodes and UMIs. TCRdb reprocessed the 5' RACE reads via MiXCR and lists one record per CDR3 protein. The data hold around 320,000 distinct CDR3 sequences, with over 25% observed a single time. Worth noting for this clonotype: Its target is not known.

The J segment lost 4 bases and the V segment lost 4 bases, leaving 6 bases of the junction unmatched. Per the germline V gene, CDR1 is SNHLY and CDR2 is FYNNEI. CDR3 length: 16 amino acids. The V call is TRBV2, the J call TRBJ2-2, with 10 bases identical to TRBD2. Sequencing used PBMCs or a T cell subset sorted from them (not recorded which). The receptor was isolated from an adult woman who had mild COVID-19 (a few samples of this study predate the infection). Cell type and time point are not known. The CDR3 DNA reads as TGTGCCAGCAGTGTTCTCAGCGGGGGGGCCACCGGGGAGCTGTTTTTT. This codes for CASSVLSGGATGELFF.